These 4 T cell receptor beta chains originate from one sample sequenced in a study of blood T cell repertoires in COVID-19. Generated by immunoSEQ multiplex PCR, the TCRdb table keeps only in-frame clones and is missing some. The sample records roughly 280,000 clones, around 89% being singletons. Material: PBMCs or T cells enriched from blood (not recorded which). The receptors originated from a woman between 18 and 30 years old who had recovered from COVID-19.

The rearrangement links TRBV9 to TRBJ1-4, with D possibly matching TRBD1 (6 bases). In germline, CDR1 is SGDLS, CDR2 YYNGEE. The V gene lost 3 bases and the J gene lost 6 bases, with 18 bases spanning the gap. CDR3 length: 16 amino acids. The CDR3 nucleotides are TGTGCCAGCAGCGATCAAGGGGGTCACAGGGATGAAAAACTGTTTTTT. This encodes CASSDQGGHRDEKLFF.

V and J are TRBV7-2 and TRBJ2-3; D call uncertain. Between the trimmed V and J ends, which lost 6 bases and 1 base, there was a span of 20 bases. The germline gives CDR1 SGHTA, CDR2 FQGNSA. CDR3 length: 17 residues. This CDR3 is CASRSEPRSLGTDTQYF. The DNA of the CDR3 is TGTGCCAGCAGGTCAGAACCCAGGTCATTGGGCACAGATACGCAGTATTTT.

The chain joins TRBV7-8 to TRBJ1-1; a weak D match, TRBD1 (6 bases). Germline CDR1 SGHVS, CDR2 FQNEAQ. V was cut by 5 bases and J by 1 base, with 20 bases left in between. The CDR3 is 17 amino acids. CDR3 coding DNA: TGTGCCAGCAGCCTGAGGACAGTCTTAGAAACGAACACTGAAGCTTTCTTT. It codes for CASSLRTVLETNTEAFF.

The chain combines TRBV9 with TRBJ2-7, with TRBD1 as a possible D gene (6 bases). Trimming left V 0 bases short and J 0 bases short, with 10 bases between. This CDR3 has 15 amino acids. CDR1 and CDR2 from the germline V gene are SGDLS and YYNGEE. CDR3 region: CASSVDTGSSYEQYF. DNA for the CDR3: TGTGCCAGCAGCGTAGATACAGGGAGCTCCTACGAGCAGTACTTC.